This TCR beta chain was recorded in a study of cytomegalovirus exposure and HLA in healthy donors. 60 Vbeta and 13 Jbeta primers were used in PCR. TCRdb keeps only in-frame clones here, not all; method: immunoSEQ multiplex PCR. The data show about 180,000 clones, 60% to 80% seen once. Germline V gene lookup returns CDR1 SGHNT and CDR2 YYREEE (reference sequence). V lost 4 bases to trimming and J lost 2 bases, with 10 bases between them. The CDR3 loop spans 15 amino acids. This clone was picked up a small number of times. The chain recombines TRBV5-4 with TRBJ1-6; D is ambiguous. The sample was PBMCs. The receptor was isolated from a man aged 60 to 69 in good health and CMV-seronegative. The CDR3 DNA sequence: TGTGCCAGCAGCCCGGGAGTAACCTATAATTCACCCCTCCACTTT. Translating it yields CASSPGVTYNSPLHF.